These T cell receptor beta chains were read from a single sample in a study of blood T cell repertoires in COVID-19. Sequenced by immunoSEQ multiplex PCR; TCRdb stores in-frame clones only, minus some. This sample has 300,000 or so clones; approximately 86% occur once, and the top ten carry about 1.2%. The sequencing sample was made of peripheral blood. Receptors originate from a man aged 70-80 years with acute or convalescent COVID-19. Both conserved end residues are part of each CDR3. Fields, in order: V gene, J gene, CDR3 protein.

TRBV6-5,TRBJ2-1,CASSSSLAGNTNEQFF
TRBV18,TRBJ2-2,CASSPAAGLTGELFF
TRBV5-1,TRBJ1-3,CASSPLPGQTFSGNTIYF
TRBV30,TRBJ2-4,CAWAGLAGFGIQYF
TRBV19,TRBJ1-3,CASSSRYSGNTIYF
TRBV14,TRBJ1-2,CASSQDWWSYGYTF
TRBV2,TRBJ2-7,CASGGTVSYEQYF
TRBV11-2,TRBJ2-7,CASSPQLAGVGEQYF
TRBV28,TRBJ2-3,CASSPWTSGGGTQYF
TRBV20-1,TRBJ2-7,CKLAGPYEQYF
TRBV5-4,TRBJ1-5,CASSLQGASNQPQHF
TRBV9,TRBJ2-2,CASSVGQGTGELFF
TRBV5-1,TRBJ1-2,CASSPWTESYGYTF
TRBV6-5,TRBJ1-3,CASKPMFSGNTIYF
TRBV21-1,TRBJ2-7,CASNKGWGSGSYEQYF
TRBV3-1/TRBV3-2,TRBJ1-2,CASSQARNYGYTF
TRBV7-2,TRBJ2-7,CASSFQWASGSSEQYF
TRBV28,TRBJ1-3,CASSLQLSGNTIYF
TRBV28,TRBJ1-5,CASSSTGHSSNQPQHF
TRBV27,TRBJ1-1,CASSQGQVSEAFF
TRBV4-2,TRBJ1-5,CASSQDLEGGNQPQHF
TRBV27,TRBJ2-2,CASRGQGIAGELFF
TRBV2,TRBJ2-7,CASSVPTDSYEQYF
TRBV15,TRBJ1-2,CATSRDILLGYTF
TRBV2,TRBJ1-5,CASQAARRDQPQHF
TRBV28,TRBJ1-2,CASNPGGHNYGYTF
TRBV20-1,TRBJ1-1,CSASSLGATEAFF
TRBV6-5,TRBJ1-1,CASKRSNTEAFF
TRBV3-1/TRBV3-2,TRBJ2-5,CASSPQAGGYQETQYF
TRBV15,TRBJ1-5,CATSRGNRQINQPQHF
TRBV4-2,TRBJ2-3,CASSQVKTSGSEDTQYF
TRBV7-9,TRBJ2-1,CASSLAGTSGRGDEQFF
TRBV5-1,TRBJ1-4,CASRIVATNEKLFF
TRBV29-1,TRBJ2-1,CSVKTSDPYNEQFF
TRBV9,TRBJ2-5,CASSVGPGQAYQETQYF
TRBV12-3/TRBV12-4,TRBJ2-5,CASSSQRETQYF
TRBV10-1,TRBJ2-5,CASRRTLQETQYF
TRBV24-1,TRBJ2-3,CATSDSLAGGGTDTQYF
TRBV7-8,TRBJ1-3,CASSFEEGLGNTIYF
TRBV5-4,TRBJ1-1,CASSRFGTANTEAFF
TRBV10-1,TRBJ2-3,CASSELAGGPSTDTQYF
TRBV28,TRBJ1-2,CASRKQGRNYGYTF
TRBV5-1,TRBJ2-1,CASSSGQASYNEQFF
TRBV6-2/TRBV6-3,TRBJ1-5,CASSSGDSYNQPQHF
TRBV5-4,TRBJ1-2,CASSSTRGFYGYTF
TRBV5-1,TRBJ2-5,CASSRDTIGETQYF
TRBV19,TRBJ2-1,CASSMGLARPFYNEQFF
TRBV6-6,TRBJ2-3,CASSWTSGGSTDTQYF
TRBV18,TRBJ2-7,CASSPPTGDPYEQYF
TRBV6-5,TRBJ1-3,CASSIRGRNTIYF
TRBV18,TRBJ1-5,CASSQSFGGQPQHF
TRBV19,TRBJ1-5,CASSISRSNQPQHF
TRBV19,TRBJ1-1,CASSFRTGRVTEAFF
TRBV27,TRBJ2-7,CASSLNRGHEQYF
TRBV9,TRBJ2-2,CASSVVVQGTGELFF
TRBV5-1,TRBJ2-3,CASSVYPGADTQYF
TRBV5-6,TRBJ1-4,CASSLEQGAGDEKLFF
TRBV7-2,TRBJ2-7,CASSPGQNYEQYF
TRBV18,TRBJ2-5,CASSPKFAETQYF
TRBV7-2,TRBJ2-7,CASTHRRDRAYEQYF